The rows below give T cell receptor beta chains drawn from one sample of a study of T cells in Graves' hyperthyroidism and ophthalmopathy. From the multiplex PCR reads, TCRdb called clonotypes with MiXCR, one entry per CDR3 protein. The repertoire has 550,000 to 700,000 distinct CDR3 sequences, roughly 14% of them found once; the top ten carry 3.5% to 4.5%. The sample was blood. Source of these receptors: a woman between 40 and 50 years old with Graves' ophthalmopathy. CDR3s include the opening cysteine and the closing phenylalanine or tryptophan. The order of the fields is CDR3 protein, D gene, V gene. A D gene is named only where the DNA matches it firmly.

CASSLAGYTNTEAFF | NA | TRBV12-3/TRBV12-4
CASSRQGSSGNTIYF | NA | TRBV6-1
CAGGTVNQPQHF | TRBD1 | TRBV6-1
CASSYGPAQETQYF | NA | TRBV6-2/TRBV6-3
CASSLVAPIQYF | NA | TRBV7-2
CSARDLAGAGETQYF | TRBD2 | TRBV20-1
CASSSKVAGTGELFF | NA | TRBV12-3/TRBV12-4
CSARAPGGSYEQYF | TRBD2 | TRBV20-1
CAWRDTGTGGVYTF | TRBD1 | TRBV30
CASSWGQGTGELFF | TRBD1 | TRBV5-1
CASRADPSYEQYF | NA | TRBV2
CASSRLGSAISGNTIYF | NA | TRBV27
CASSRPGTGIEQYF | TRBD1 | TRBV12-3/TRBV12-4
CASRRGGETQYF | NA | TRBV28
CASSEVSGSMDEQYF | TRBD2 | TRBV2
CASSFGTGRVTKNIQYF | TRBD1 | TRBV7-8
CASRDARRGTGELFF | NA | TRBV6-1
CASSLVVLAGVGGAKNIQYF | TRBD2 | TRBV11-2